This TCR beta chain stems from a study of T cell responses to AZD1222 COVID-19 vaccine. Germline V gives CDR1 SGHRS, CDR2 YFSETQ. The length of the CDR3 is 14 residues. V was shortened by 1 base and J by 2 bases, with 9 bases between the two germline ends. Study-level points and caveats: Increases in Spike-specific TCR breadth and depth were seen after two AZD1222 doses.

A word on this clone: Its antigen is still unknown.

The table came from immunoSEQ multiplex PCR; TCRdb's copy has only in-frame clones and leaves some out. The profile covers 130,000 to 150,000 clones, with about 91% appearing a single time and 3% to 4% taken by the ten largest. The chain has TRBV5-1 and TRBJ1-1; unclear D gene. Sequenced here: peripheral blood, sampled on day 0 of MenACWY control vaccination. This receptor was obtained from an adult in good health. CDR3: CASSLSPPNTEAFF. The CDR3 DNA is TGCGCCAGCAGCTTGTCCCCACCCAACACTGAAGCTTTCTTT.